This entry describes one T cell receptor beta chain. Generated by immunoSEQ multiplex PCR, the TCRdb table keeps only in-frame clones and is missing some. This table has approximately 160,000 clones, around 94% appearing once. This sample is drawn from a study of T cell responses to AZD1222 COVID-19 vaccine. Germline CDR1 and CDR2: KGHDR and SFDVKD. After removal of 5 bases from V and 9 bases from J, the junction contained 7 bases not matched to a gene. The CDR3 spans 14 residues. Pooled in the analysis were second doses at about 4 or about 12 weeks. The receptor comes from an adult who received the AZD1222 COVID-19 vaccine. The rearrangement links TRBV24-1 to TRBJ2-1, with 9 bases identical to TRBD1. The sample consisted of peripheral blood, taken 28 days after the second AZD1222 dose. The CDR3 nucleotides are TGTGCCACCAGTGCCCAGGACAGGGGCGGTGAGCAGTTCTTC. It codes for CATSAQDRGGEQFF.